Listed here are 13 T cell receptor beta chains from one sample, sequenced in a study of beta chain features in type 1 diabetes. Investigators reverse transcribed all isolated RNA, so they sequenced expressed TCRB transcripts. TCRdb keeps only in-frame clones here, not all; method: immunoSEQ multiplex PCR. This sample has 900,000 or so clones, with 15% to 20% found just once. What was sequenced was naive CD4+ T cells from blood. These receptor sequences come from a woman aged 18 to 35 in good health.

The chain has TRBV7-2 and TRBJ2-7; 7 nucleotides align to TRBD2. The V segment lost 7 bases and the J segment 1 base; nucleotides outside the gene matches: 7. The CDR3 is 14 amino acids. From germline, CDR1 is SGHTA and CDR2 FQGNSA. The CDR3 loop is CASKWASGSYEQYF. CDR3 nucleotides: TGTGCCAGCAAGTGGGCTAGCGGATCCTACGAGCAGTACTTC.

In this sample, this clone turned up a few times. Other DNA sequences of this sample code for an identical CDR3. The chain joins TRBV28 to TRBJ2-7, with 10 bases matching TRBD2. The germline CDR1 and CDR2 sequences are MDHEN and SYDVKM. The CDR3 length is 14 residues. J lost 3 bases, V lost 5 bases, and 4 bases had no gene match. The CDR3 region has the DNA TGTGCCAGCAGTCGGCCTAGCGGGAGCTACGAGCAGTACTTC. This encodes CASSRPSGSYEQYF. Drawing the rest from reference TRBV28 and TRBJ2-7, the complete variable domain is DVKVTQSSRYLVKRTGEKVFLECVQDMDHENMFWYRQDPGLGLRLIYFSYDVKMKEKGDIPEGYSVSREKKERFSLILESASTNQTSMYLCASSRPSGSYEQYFGPGTRLTVT.

This clone has only a few counts. This chain connects TRBV29-1 to TRBJ1-2; D unresolved. The germline CDR1 and CDR2 sequences are SQVTM and ANQGSEA. The CDR3 is 15 residues long. Trimming stripped 6 bases from V and 8 bases from J, with 25 bases between. CDR3 sequence: CSVNSWAGRKSGYTF. The DNA for the CDR3 is TGCAGCGTGAACAGCTGGGCCGGCCGGAAGAGCGGCTACACCTTC.

The V and J genes are TRBV6-5 and TRBJ1-5, with D uncertain. CDR1 is MNHEY and CDR2 is SVGAGI in the germline V gene. V dropped 5 bases and J dropped 7 bases, with 12 bases sitting between them. CDR3 length: 13 residues. This CDR3 reads CASSPRSDQPQHF. The CDR3, as DNA: TGTGCCAGCAGTCCCAGGAGTGACCAGCCCCAGCATTTT.

This clone appeared a few times. The chain links TRBV5-1 to TRBJ2-7; tentatively, D is TRBD1 (6 bases). There are 14 residues in the CDR3. The germline V gene encodes CDR1 SGHRS and CDR2 YFSETQ. V was pared by 3 bases and J by 2 bases, with 12 bases between. CDR3 in amino acids: CASSSLAGAYEQYF. CDR3 coding DNA: TGCGCCAGCAGCTCGTTGGCAGGGGCCTACGAGCAGTACTTC.

This clone was detected only a few times. The genes are TRBV6-5 and TRBJ2-2; D might be TRBD1 (6 bases). This CDR3 is 14 amino acids long. With 11 bases removed from V and 0 bases from J, the gap between germline ends came to 13 bases. CDR1 MNHEY and CDR2 SVGAGI come from the germline V gene. The CDR3 nucleotides are TGTGCCGGCCGGGACACGGCGAACACCGGGGAGCTGTTTTTT. Translated: CAGRDTANTGELFF.

A few counts support this clone. The chain links TRBV7-6 to TRBJ1-1; no clear D. Germline V gene sequence: CDR1 SGHVS, CDR2 FNYEAQ. Deletions cut 5 bases from V and 3 bases from J, with 10 bases between. This CDR3 contains 13 residues. Here the CDR3 reads CASSRGMDTEAFF. DNA of the CDR3: TGTGCCAGCAGCCGGGGTATGGACACTGAAGCTTTCTTT.

The chain has TRBV25-1 and TRBJ1-4; tentatively, D is TRBD1 (5 bases). Trimming cost V 5 bases and J 4 bases, with 11 bases left between them. This CDR3 region has 14 residues. The germline gives CDR1 MGHDK, CDR2 SYGVNS. The CDR3 region has the DNA TGTGCCAGCAGTAGGGGCAGGGTTAATGAAAAACTGTTTTTT. Residues: CASSRGRVNEKLFF. Supplemented by reference TRBV25-1 and TRBJ1-4, the full variable domain reads EADIYQTPRYLVIGTGKKITLECSQTMGHDKMYWYQQDPGMELHLIHYSYGVNSTEKGDLSSESTVSRIRTEHFPLTLESARPSHTSQYLCASSRGRVNEKLFFGSGTQLSVL.

The chain links TRBV4-3 to TRBJ2-3, with TRBD1 matching 8 bases. CDR3 length equals 15 residues. V lost 4 bases and J lost 0; bases outside the gene matches: 3. In germline, CDR1 is LGHNA, CDR2 YSLEER. The CDR3 region is CASSLTGGSTDTQYF. The CDR3 DNA sequence: TGCGCCAGCAGCCTCACAGGGGGGAGCACAGATACGCAGTATTTT.

The sample holds a few counts of this clone. The J gene is TRBJ2-5, the V gene TRBV2, with D tentatively TRBD1 (5 bases). Gene TRBJ2-7 matches the end of the DNA better, so the J call may be wrong. The CDR3 spans 14 residues. Germline values: CDR1 SNHLY, CDR2 FYNNEI. CDR3 loop: CASRERQGPYEQYF. In DNA, the CDR3 is TGTGCCAGCAGGGAACGGCAGGGTCCCTACGAGCAGTACTTC.

The chain couples TRBV9 to TRBJ2-3, with TRBD2 matching 7 bases. Germline V gene lookup returns CDR1 SGDLS and CDR2 YYNGEE. This CDR3 has 16 residues. The V and J ends lost 0 bases and 1 base, in that order; junction bases with no gene match: 5. The CDR3 here is CASSVAGGSGTDTQYF. In DNA, the CDR3 is TGTGCCAGCAGCGTAGCGGGGGGAAGCGGCACAGATACGCAGTATTTT.

This clone has a handful of counts. The V and J genes are TRBV7-3 and TRBJ2-3, with D possibly TRBD2 on 6 matching bases. CDR3 length equals 16 residues. V lost 7 bases, J lost 4 bases, and 21 bases lay in between. The germline V gene has CDR1 SGHTA and CDR2 FQGTGA. CDR3 sequence: CASKLGTGSTADTQYF. DNA for the CDR3: TGTGCCAGCAAACTAGGGACCGGGAGCACCGCAGATACGCAGTATTTT.

The chain couples TRBV28 to TRBJ2-1, with TRBD2 matching 7 bases. The CDR3 is made up of 15 amino acids. Unmatched junction bases numbered 11, after V lost 11 bases and J lost 1 base. Germline CDR1 MDHEN, CDR2 SYDVKM. CDR3 in DNA: TGTGCCGGCCTGGGACTACCCCTTTCCTACAATGAGCAGTTCTTC. Amino acids: CAGLGLPLSYNEQFF.